These T cell receptor beta chains were read from a single sample in a study of shared clonotypes between healthy human individuals. TCRdb's copy holds only in-frame clones and misses some; the assay was immunoSEQ multiplex PCR. The sample has more than 2 million clones; less than 95% are singletons. Material: naive CD8+ T cells sorted from blood. These receptors originate from a man aged 18 to 30 in good health. CDR3s include the opening cysteine and the closing phenylalanine or tryptophan. The D gene is left open where the match is weak. Clone size appears in some rows only: once, few, many, or a class for an expanded clone.

>TRBJ1-2|.|TRBV7-9|.
TGTGCCAGCAGCCCCAGCGGTTCAAACTATGGCTACACCTTC
CASSPSGSNYGYTF
>TRBJ1-6|.|TRBV6-1|.
TGTGCCAGCAGTTCATTCGGGAGTTATTCACCCCTCCACTTT
CASSSFGSYSPLHF
>TRBJ2-3|once|TRBV18|TRBD2
TGTGCCAGCTCGCCTGGACTAGTTGGCACAGATACGCAGTATTTT
CASSPGLVGTDTQYF
>TRBJ1-2|.|TRBV4-3|.
TGCGCCAGCAGCCAAGGGGGTTCTCAAAGTGGCTACACCTTC
CASSQGGSQSGYTF
>TRBJ2-7|.|TRBV5-5|.
TGTGCCAGCAGCTTGGCGACGGGCAACGAGCAGTACTTC
CASSLATGNEQYF
>TRBJ2-7|.|TRBV7-9|.
TGTGCCAGCCTTGGGCCTTCCTACGAGCAGTACTTC
CASLGPSYEQYF
>TRBJ1-1|.|TRBV4-1|.
TGCGCCAGCAGCCCTGTACAGGGCCCTGAAGCTTTCTTT
CASSPVQGPEAFF
>TRBJ1-5|.|TRBV27|TRBD1
TGTGCCAGCAGTCCTTCCACAGGGGAGAGCAATCAGCCCCAGCATTTT
CASSPSTGESNQPQHF
>TRBJ2-6|.|TRBV27|.
TGTGCCAGCACCCGTGTTGGGAGTTCTGGGGCCAACGTCCTGACTTTC
CASTRVGSSGANVLTF
>TRBJ2-1|.|TRBV7-9|TRBD2
TGTGCCAGCACATCCGAGCGGGGGGAGTACAATGAGCAGTTCTTC
CASTSERGEYNEQFF
>TRBJ1-4|.|TRBV2|TRBD1
TGTGCCAGCAGTTCGACCAGTTCCGGGACAGGGGTTGATGAAAAACTGTTTTTT
CASSSTSSGTGVDEKLFF
>TRBJ2-1|.|TRBV27|.
TGTGCCAGCAGTTTTACGGGGGGCCGCTACAATGAGCAGTTCTTC
CASSFTGGRYNEQFF
>TRBJ2-7|.|TRBV6-4|TRBD2
TGTGCCAGCAGCCCAGGAGCGGGATCGGTCTACGAGCAGTACTTC
CASSPGAGSVYEQYF
>TRBJ2-1|.|TRBV6-6|.
TGTGCCAGCAGATGGACGAGTAGCTACAATGAGCAGTTCTTC
CASRWTSSYNEQFF
>TRBJ2-1|.|TRBV5-4|TRBD2
TGTGCCAGCAGGCGGACTAGCTCCTATCAGGATGAGCAGTTCTTC
CASRRTSSYQDEQFF
>TRBJ2-5|.|TRBV7-2|.
TGTGCCAGCAGCTTAGCAGCCGGGACTTCCCAAGAGACCCAGTACTTC
CASSLAAGTSQETQYF
>TRBJ1-6|.|TRBV7-9|.
TGTGCCAGCAGCTTAGTCGGTTCACCCCTCCACTTT
CASSLVGSPLHF
>TRBJ2-3|.|TRBV27|.
TGTGCCAGCAGTGACATGACAGGGAGGGAAGATACGCAGTATTTT
CASSDMTGREDTQYF
>TRBJ1-5|few|TRBV7-9|.
TGTGCCAGCAGCTTAGGGGGGTTTAGTTATCAGCCCCAGCATTTT
CASSLGGFSYQPQHF
>TRBJ2-3|.|TRBV6-6|.
TGTGCCAGCAGTTATCTAGAGACAGATACGCAGTATTTT
CASSYLETDTQYF
>TRBJ1-1|.|TRBV5-8|.
TGTGCCAGCAGCTGGGATGAAGAAGGGCTGAACACTGAAGCTTTCTTT
CASSWDEEGLNTEAFF
>TRBJ2-3|.|TRBV7-6|.
TGTGCCAGCAGCTTAATGACAATTAGCACAGATACGCAGTATTTT
CASSLMTISTDTQYF
>TRBJ2-7|.|TRBV5-1|.
TGCGCCAGCAAACAGAACTACGAGCAGTACTTC
CASKQNYEQYF